This T cell receptor (beta chain) was recorded in a study of technical replicates of blood from a few donors. Sequencing used immunoSEQ multiplex PCR; TCRdb keeps in-frame clones, though not all of them. The data hold some 100,000 clones, with under 96% observed a single time. Germline V lookup: CDR1 LNHDA, CDR2 SQIVND (reference sequence). Trimming at V came to 6 bases and at J to 3 bases, leaving 10 bases not matched to a gene. The CDR3 loop spans 15 amino acids. This TCR was recovered from a human donor in good health. Specimen: T cells isolated from PBMCs. The chain carries TRBV19 and TRBJ2-7, with 8 positions matching TRBD2. CDR3 region: CASSKTGTRNYEQYF. CDR3 sequence (DNA): TGTGCCAGTAGCAAAACCGGGACTAGGAACTACGAGCAGTACTTC. Variable domain in full (rest from reference TRBV19 and TRBJ2-7): DGGITQSPKYLFRKEGQNVTLSCEQNLNHDAMYWYRQDPGQGLRLIYYSQIVNDFQKGDIAEGYSVSREKKESFPLTVTSAQKNPTAFYLCASSKTGTRNYEQYFGPGTRLTVT.